This T cell receptor beta chain was sequenced during a study of blood T cell repertoires in COVID-19. Background on the study: Acute-phase and convalescent COVID-19 samples originated in the United States, Italy and Spain.

The repertoire was sequenced with immunoSEQ multiplex PCR; TCRdb's copy has only in-frame clones and lacks some. Among approximately 270,000 clones, about 89% were seen once, and the ten largest hold around 9%. This TCR was recovered from a man in his forties or fifties with active or convalescent COVID-19. The material sequenced was peripheral blood.

CDR3 loop: CASRQDVSYGYTF. The CDR3 DNA follows: TGCGCCAGCAGACAGGACGTCTCGTATGGCTACACCTTC. The gene calls are TRBV5-1 and TRBJ1-2; D is possibly TRBD1 (5 bases). The germline V gene has CDR1 SGHRS and CDR2 YFSETQ. V was clipped by 5 bases and J by 5 bases, with 13 bases between them. The CDR3 consists of 13 residues.